The 4 T cell receptor beta chains in this list originate from one sample, sequenced in a study of T cells expressing NK-cell markers. TCRdb reworked the 5' RACE reads into one entry per CDR3 protein, no DNA. The table counts a few hundred thousand distinct CDR3 sequences; roughly 5.2% lies in the top ten. Specimen: blood T cells: a sorted CD56 or NKG2C T cell subset, CD4+ or CD8+ T cells, or bulk PBMC T cells (not recorded which). The receptors were gathered from a man aged 18 to 69 in good health.

J is TRBJ2-5 and V is TRBV7-8; the TCRdb D gene call, TRBD1, has no DNA to confirm it. In germline, CDR1 is SGHVS, CDR2 FQNEAQ. The CDR3 spans 14 residues. CDR3 in amino acids: CASNFRDRKETQYF.

The V gene is TRBV5-1, the J gene TRBJ1-1; no DNA is available, so the TRBD1 call from TCRdb remains unchecked. Germline V gene sequence: CDR1 SGHRS, CDR2 YFSETQ. The CDR3 contains 15 residues. CDR3 in amino acids: CASSSLRGPNTEAFF.

The chain employs TRBV6-1 and TRBJ1-2; lacking DNA, the TRBD1 call made by TCRdb goes unchecked. The length of the CDR3 is 14 residues. The V gene's germline CDR1 is MNHNS and CDR2 SASEGT. CDR3 residues: CAIKPRDRGYGYTF.

This chain uses TRBV6-1 with TRBJ2-7; without DNA, the TCRdb call of TRBD1 cannot be checked. Germline lookup yields CDR1 MNHNS and CDR2 SASEGT. This CDR3 is 14 amino acids long. The CDR3 spells CASSLRQGASEQYF.